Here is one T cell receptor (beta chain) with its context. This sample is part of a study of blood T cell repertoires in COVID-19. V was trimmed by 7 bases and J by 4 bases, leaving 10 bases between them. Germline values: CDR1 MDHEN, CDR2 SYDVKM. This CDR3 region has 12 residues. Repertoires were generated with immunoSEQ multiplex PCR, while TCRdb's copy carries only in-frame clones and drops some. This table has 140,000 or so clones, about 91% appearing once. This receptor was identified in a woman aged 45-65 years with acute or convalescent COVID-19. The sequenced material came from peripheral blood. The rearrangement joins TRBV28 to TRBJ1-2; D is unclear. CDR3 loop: CASTESLYGYTF. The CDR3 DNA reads TGTGCCAGCACCGAGAGCCTCTATGGCTACACCTTC.